This is a list of T cell receptor beta chains from one sample in a study of blood T cell repertoires in COVID-19. Sequenced by immunoSEQ multiplex PCR; TCRdb stores in-frame clones only, minus some. Here the sample spans about 210,000 clones, roughly 84% being singletons. The specimen sequenced was peripheral blood. The receptor set was obtained from a man aged 50 to 59 with active or convalescent COVID-19. Both conserved end residues are part of each CDR3. D genes are given only for firm matches. Clone size is stated in some rows and not others, as once, few, many or a class when expanded.

J gene: TRBJ1-2; V gene: TRBV9; clone size: .; D gene: .; CDR3 DNA: TGTGCCAGCAGCGTGTCATCCTATGGCTACACCTTC; CDR3 protein: CASSVSSYGYTF
J gene: TRBJ2-7; V gene: TRBV4-3; clone size: .; D gene: .; CDR3 DNA: TGCGCCAGCAGCCAAGGTCCAGCGGAGTGGTACGAGCAGTACTTC; CDR3 protein: CASSQGPAEWYEQYF
J gene: TRBJ2-3; V gene: TRBV29-1; clone size: .; D gene: .; CDR3 DNA: TGCAGCGCCTGTGACTACCCTACCCCCACAGATACGCAGTATTTT; CDR3 protein: CSACDYPTPTDTQYF
J gene: TRBJ1-2; V gene: TRBV24-1; clone size: once; D gene: .; CDR3 DNA: TGTGCCACCAGTGTTCCGGGAGAAAGAGGCTACACCTTC; CDR3 protein: CATSVPGERGYTF
J gene: TRBJ1-1; V gene: TRBV5-6; clone size: .; D gene: TRBD1; CDR3 DNA: TGTGCCAGCAGCCAGGGACAGGCGAACACTGAAGCTTTCTTT; CDR3 protein: CASSQGQANTEAFF
J gene: TRBJ1-3; V gene: TRBV4-3; clone size: .; D gene: .; CDR3 DNA: TGCGCCAGCAGCCAAGACAGGGCGGGAAACACCATATATTTT; CDR3 protein: CASSQDRAGNTIYF
J gene: TRBJ2-2; V gene: TRBV7-2; clone size: .; D gene: TRBD2; CDR3 DNA: TGTGCCAGCAGCCCCCGGGCCCTAGCGGAGGCGGGCACCGGGGAGCTGTTTTTT; CDR3 protein: CASSPRALAEAGTGELFF
J gene: TRBJ1-1; V gene: TRBV28; clone size: .; D gene: TRBD1; CDR3 DNA: TGTGCCAGCAGACCTACAGGGGGCGTCTGGGACACTGAAGCTTTCTTT; CDR3 protein: CASRPTGGVWDTEAFF
J gene: TRBJ2-1; V gene: TRBV10-3; clone size: .; D gene: TRBD2; CDR3 DNA: TGTGCCATCAGCCGAGCCTGGGGTAGCGGGAGCTCCTACAATGAGCAGTTCTTC; CDR3 protein: CAISRAWGSGSSYNEQFF
J gene: TRBJ2-1; V gene: TRBV11-3; clone size: .; D gene: TRBD2; CDR3 DNA: TGTGCCAGCAGCTTACTAGCGGGAGTCAATGAGCAGTTCTTC; CDR3 protein: CASSLLAGVNEQFF
J gene: TRBJ2-3; V gene: TRBV10-3; clone size: .; D gene: TRBD1; CDR3 DNA: TGTGCCATGAGTAGTCCGGGACAGGGGCTAGATACGCAGTATTTT; CDR3 protein: CAMSSPGQGLDTQYF
J gene: TRBJ1-1; V gene: TRBV12-3/TRBV12-4; clone size: .; D gene: .; CDR3 DNA: TGTGCCAGCAGCCGGCCGGACAGACATGAAGCTTTCTTT; CDR3 protein: CASSRPDRHEAFF
J gene: TRBJ1-5; V gene: TRBV6-5; clone size: .; D gene: TRBD1; CDR3 DNA: TGTGCCACCCAAAGGGGGCGTTCCAATCAGCCCCAGCATTTT; CDR3 protein: CATQRGRSNQPQHF
J gene: TRBJ1-6; V gene: TRBV5-1; clone size: .; D gene: .; CDR3 DNA: TGCGCCAGCAGCTTGACAGGCTTTTCACCCCTCCACTTT; CDR3 protein: CASSLTGFSPLHF
J gene: TRBJ1-4; V gene: TRBV3-1/TRBV3-2; clone size: once; D gene: .; CDR3 DNA: TGTGCCAGCAGCCAAGAGGAGGGTAGAGTCAATGAAAAACTGTTTTTT; CDR3 protein: CASSQEEGRVNEKLFF
J gene: TRBJ1-2; V gene: TRBV4-2; clone size: .; D gene: .; CDR3 DNA: TGTGCCAGCAGCCAAGATGTTACAGACGGCTACACCTTC; CDR3 protein: CASSQDVTDGYTF
J gene: TRBJ1-2; V gene: TRBV7-3; clone size: .; D gene: .; CDR3 DNA: TGTGCCAGCAGCTTGGAGGGAGCGGGCTATGGCTACACCTTC; CDR3 protein: CASSLEGAGYGYTF
J gene: TRBJ1-4; V gene: TRBV4-1; clone size: few; D gene: TRBD1; CDR3 DNA: TGCGCCAGCAGCCAAGATAGGACAGGACAGGGCAGGGGGAAACTTGAAAAACTGTTTTTT; CDR3 protein: CASSQDRTGQGRGKLEKLFF
J gene: TRBJ2-5; V gene: TRBV2; clone size: .; D gene: TRBD1; CDR3 DNA: TGTGCCAGCAGTAAACCGGGACAGAATCGGGAGACCCAGTACTTC; CDR3 protein: CASSKPGQNRETQYF
J gene: TRBJ1-5; V gene: TRBV27; clone size: .; D gene: .; CDR3 DNA: TGTGCCAGCCCACAGGGTTGGAATCAGCCCCAGCATTTT; CDR3 protein: CASPQGWNQPQHF
J gene: TRBJ1-6; V gene: TRBV5-1; clone size: once; D gene: .; CDR3 DNA: TGCGCCAGCAGCTTAACAGAAAACTATAATTCACCCCTCCACTTT; CDR3 protein: CASSLTENYNSPLHF
J gene: TRBJ2-1; V gene: TRBV7-6; clone size: .; D gene: TRBD2; CDR3 DNA: TGTGCCAGCAGCCCCCATTCTAGCGGGCCCAATGAGCAGTTCTTC; CDR3 protein: CASSPHSSGPNEQFF